The 5 T cell receptor beta chains presented below share a single source sample, sequenced in a study of blood T cell repertoires in COVID-19. Sequencing was performed with immunoSEQ multiplex PCR; in TCRdb, only in-frame clones are kept and a portion is missing. The sample holds around 110,000 clones, over 60% seen once. Sequenced input: peripheral blood. These TCRs come from a man aged 65-85 years with acute or convalescent COVID-19.

V is TRBV19 and J is TRBJ2-7; perhaps TRBD1 as D (6 bases). CDR3 length: 16 residues. From germline, CDR1 is LNHDA and CDR2 SQIVND (reference sequence). The V end was cut by 5 bases, the J end by 0 bases, with 17 bases between. The CDR3 protein is CASSASGAGSSYEQYF. Here the CDR3 DNA reads TGTGCCAGTAGTGCGTCAGGGGCAGGGAGCTCCTACGAGCAGTACTTC. The full variable domain, in which reference TRBV19 and TRBJ2-7 provide the parts outside the CDR3, is DGGITQSPKYLFRKEGQNVTLSCEQNLNHDAMYWYRQDPGQGLRLIYYSQIVNDFQKGDIAEGYSVSREKKESFPLTVTSAQKNPTAFYLCASSASGAGSSYEQYFGPGTRLTVT.

The chain couples TRBV28 to TRBJ2-1; TRBD1 aligns across 11 bases. The CDR3 runs 15 residues. The germline gives CDR1 MDHEN, CDR2 SYDVKM. The V segment lost 7 bases and the J segment 7 bases; nucleotides outside the gene matches: 9. CDR3 sequence (DNA): TGTGCCAGCATCTCCCGGACAGGGGGCATAAATGAGCAGTTCTTC. This encodes CASISRTGGINEQFF.

The rearrangement uses TRBV19 and TRBJ1-1, with D perhaps TRBD1 (6 bases). V was pared by 5 bases and J by 1 base, with 14 bases between. Germline V CDR1 and CDR2: LNHDA, SQIVND (reference sequence). The CDR3 has 15 residues. Here the CDR3 reads CASSEQGWRNTEAFF. CDR3 nucleotides: TGTGCCAGTAGTGAACAGGGTTGGAGGAACACTGAAGCTTTCTTT.

The chain joins TRBV11-2 to TRBJ2-7; 11 bases match TRBD2. The CDR3 covers 15 residues. With 1 base clipped from V and 3 bases from J, the junction kept 2 bases outside the gene matches. Per the germline V gene, CDR1 is SGHAT and CDR2 is FQNNGV. The CDR3, as DNA: TGTGCCAGCAGCTTAGCTAGCGGGGGGTTCTACGAGCAGTACTTC. This encodes CASSLASGGFYEQYF.

This chain uses TRBV29-1 with TRBJ2-7, with 9 nucleotides matching TRBD1. V shed 6 bases and J 5 bases; nucleotides not matched to a gene: 5. Per the germline V gene, CDR1 is SQVTM and CDR2 is ANQGSEA. The CDR3 totals 12 residues. CDR3 nucleotides: TGCAGCGTCGGACAGGGGATCCACGAGCAGTACTTC. This codes for CSVGQGIHEQYF.